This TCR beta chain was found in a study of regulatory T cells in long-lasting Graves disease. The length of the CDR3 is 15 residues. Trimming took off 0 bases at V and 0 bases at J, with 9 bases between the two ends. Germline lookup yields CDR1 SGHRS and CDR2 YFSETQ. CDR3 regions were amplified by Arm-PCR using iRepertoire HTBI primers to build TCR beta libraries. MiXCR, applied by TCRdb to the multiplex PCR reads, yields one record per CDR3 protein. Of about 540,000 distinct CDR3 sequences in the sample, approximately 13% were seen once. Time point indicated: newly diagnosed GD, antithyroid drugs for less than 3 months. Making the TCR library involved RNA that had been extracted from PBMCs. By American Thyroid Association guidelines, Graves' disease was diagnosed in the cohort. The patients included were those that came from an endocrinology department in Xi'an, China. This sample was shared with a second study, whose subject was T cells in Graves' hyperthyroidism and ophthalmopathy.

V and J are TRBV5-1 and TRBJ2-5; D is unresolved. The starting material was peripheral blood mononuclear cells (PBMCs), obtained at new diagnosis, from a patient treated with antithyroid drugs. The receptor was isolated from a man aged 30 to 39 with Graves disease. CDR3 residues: CASSLAETHQETQYF. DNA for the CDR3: TGCGCCAGCAGCTTGGCAGAAACTCACCAAGAGACCCAGTACTTC.